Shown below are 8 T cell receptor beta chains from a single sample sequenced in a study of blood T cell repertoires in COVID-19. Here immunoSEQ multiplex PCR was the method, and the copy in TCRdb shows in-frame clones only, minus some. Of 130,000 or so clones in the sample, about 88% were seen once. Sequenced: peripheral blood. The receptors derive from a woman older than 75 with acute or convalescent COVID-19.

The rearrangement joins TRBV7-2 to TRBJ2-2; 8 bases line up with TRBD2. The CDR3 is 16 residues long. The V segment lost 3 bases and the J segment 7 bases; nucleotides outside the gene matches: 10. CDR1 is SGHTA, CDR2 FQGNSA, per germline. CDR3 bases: TGTGCCAGCAGCTTCCCCAGCGGGGGTCTTCGCGGGGAGCTGTTTTTT. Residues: CASSFPSGGLRGELFF.

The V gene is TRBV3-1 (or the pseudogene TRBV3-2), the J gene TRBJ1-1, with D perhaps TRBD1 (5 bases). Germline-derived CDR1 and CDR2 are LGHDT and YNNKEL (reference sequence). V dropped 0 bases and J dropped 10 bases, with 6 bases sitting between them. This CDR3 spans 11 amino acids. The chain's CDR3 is CASSQDGGAFF. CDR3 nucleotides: TGTGCCAGCAGCCAAGACGGGGGAGCTTTCTTT.

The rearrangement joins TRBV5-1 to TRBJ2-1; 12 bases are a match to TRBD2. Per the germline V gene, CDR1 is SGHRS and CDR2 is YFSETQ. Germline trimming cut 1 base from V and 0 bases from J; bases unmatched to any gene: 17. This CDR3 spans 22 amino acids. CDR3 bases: TGCGCCAGCAGCTTGCCCCGAATCCGACTAGCGGGAGAGACAAGCTCCTACAATGAGCAGTTCTTC. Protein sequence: CASSLPRIRLAGETSSYNEQFF.

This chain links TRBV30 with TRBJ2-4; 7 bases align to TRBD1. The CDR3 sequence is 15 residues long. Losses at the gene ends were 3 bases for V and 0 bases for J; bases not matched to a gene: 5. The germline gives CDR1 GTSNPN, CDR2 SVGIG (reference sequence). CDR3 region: CAWSRGQVAKNIQYF. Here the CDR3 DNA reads TGTGCCTGGAGCCGAGGACAGGTAGCCAAAAACATTCAGTACTTC.

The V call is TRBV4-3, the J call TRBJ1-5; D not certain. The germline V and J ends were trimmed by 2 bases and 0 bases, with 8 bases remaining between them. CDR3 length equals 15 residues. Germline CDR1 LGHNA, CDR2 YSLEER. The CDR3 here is CASSQRLDSNQPQHF. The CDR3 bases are TGCGCCAGCAGCCAACGACTCGATAGCAATCAGCCCCAGCATTTT.

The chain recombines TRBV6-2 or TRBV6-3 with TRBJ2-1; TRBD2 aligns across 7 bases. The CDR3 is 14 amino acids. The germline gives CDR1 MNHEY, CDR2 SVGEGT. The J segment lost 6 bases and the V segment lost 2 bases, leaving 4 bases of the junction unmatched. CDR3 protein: CASSYLGRGNEQFF. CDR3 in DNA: TGTGCCAGCAGTTACCTAGGGAGGGGCAATGAGCAGTTCTTC.

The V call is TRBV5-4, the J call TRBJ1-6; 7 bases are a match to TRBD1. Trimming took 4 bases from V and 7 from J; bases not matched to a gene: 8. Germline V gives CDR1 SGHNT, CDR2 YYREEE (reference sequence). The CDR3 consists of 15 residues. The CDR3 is CASSMMTGTNSPLHF. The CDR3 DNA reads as TGTGCCAGCAGCATGATGACAGGGACCAATTCACCCCTCCACTTT.

The CDR3 sequence is CASSYQGVNQPQHF. The CDR3 nucleotides read TGTGCCAGCAGTTACCAGGGGGTCAATCAGCCCCAGCATTTT. This sequence joins TRBV6-2 or TRBV6-3 and TRBJ1-5, with 7 bases matching TRBD1. V lost 2 bases, J lost 3 bases, and 1 base stayed unmatched. The CDR3 has 14 amino acids. Germline V lookup: CDR1 MNHEY, CDR2 SVGEGT.